A selection of T cell receptor beta chains follows, all from one sample in a study of cytomegalovirus exposure and HLA in healthy donors. TCRdb's table, derived via immunoSEQ multiplex PCR, lists solely in-frame clones and lacks some. This sample carries about 130,000 clones, less than 75% of them seen once, and the ten largest clones take more than 2%. The sequencing sample was made of PBMCs. All receptors derive from a middle-aged woman in good health and CMV-seropositive. CDR3s include the opening cysteine and the closing phenylalanine or tryptophan. D genes are given only for firm matches. Clone sizes are given selectively: once, few, many, or a class where the clone is expanded.

CDR3 DNA: TGTGCCAGCAGTGGCGACTTCAATCAGCCCCAGCATTTT; CDR3 protein: CASSGDFNQPQHF; D gene: NA; J gene: TRBJ1-5; V gene: TRBV2; clone size: once
CDR3 DNA: TGTGCCAGCAGCCCAGCGGGGGGCGTGAACACCGGGGAGCTGTTTTTT; CDR3 protein: CASSPAGGVNTGELFF; D gene: TRBD2; J gene: TRBJ2-2; V gene: TRBV7-6; clone size: once
CDR3 DNA: TGTGCCAGTGGACAGGGGGCGATCATGAACACTGAAGCTTTCTTT; CDR3 protein: CASGQGAIMNTEAFF; D gene: TRBD1; J gene: TRBJ1-1; V gene: TRBV19; clone size: NA
CDR3 DNA: TGTGCCAGCAGCAGGCGTGGGGGCGCCTATGGCTACACCTTC; CDR3 protein: CASSRRGGAYGYTF; D gene: NA; J gene: TRBJ1-2; V gene: TRBV13; clone size: NA
CDR3 DNA: TGCGCCAGCAGCTTGGGCGTGGGCTTCCAAGAGACCCAGTACTTC; CDR3 protein: CASSLGVGFQETQYF; D gene: NA; J gene: TRBJ2-5; V gene: TRBV5-1; clone size: NA
CDR3 DNA: TGTGCCAGCAGCGCGGGACCGTTGAACACTGAAGCTTTCTTT; CDR3 protein: CASSAGPLNTEAFF; D gene: NA; J gene: TRBJ1-1; V gene: TRBV7-3; clone size: NA
CDR3 DNA: TGTGCCAGCAGCTCGCCGACAGGGGGGTTTCGGCCCCAGCATTTT; CDR3 protein: CASSSPTGGFRPQHF; D gene: TRBD1; J gene: TRBJ1-5; V gene: TRBV5-8; clone size: NA
CDR3 DNA: TGTGCCAGCAGCTTAAGCCCTGGACAGGCCTATGGCTACACCTTC; CDR3 protein: CASSLSPGQAYGYTF; D gene: TRBD1; J gene: TRBJ1-2; V gene: TRBV7-9; clone size: NA
CDR3 DNA: TGTGCCAGCAGCTTAGAAGGAGGGATTCCCTACGAGCAGTACTTC; CDR3 protein: CASSLEGGIPYEQYF; D gene: NA; J gene: TRBJ2-7; V gene: TRBV11-2; clone size: NA
CDR3 DNA: TGTGCCAGCAGCTCCGGGACAGGGGGCGTCTCTGGGGCCAACGTCCTGACTTTC; CDR3 protein: CASSSGTGGVSGANVLTF; D gene: TRBD1; J gene: TRBJ2-6; V gene: TRBV7-3; clone size: NA
CDR3 DNA: TGTGCCAGCAGTTACACCGGACAGGCTCTGAACACTGAAGCTTTCTTT; CDR3 protein: CASSYTGQALNTEAFF; D gene: TRBD1; J gene: TRBJ1-1; V gene: TRBV6-5; clone size: NA
CDR3 DNA: TGTGCCAGCAGCTTGCCTGGGGGAGGAATAATCAAGAACACCGGGGAGCTGTTTTTT; CDR3 protein: CASSLPGGGIIKNTGELFF; D gene: NA; J gene: TRBJ2-2; V gene: TRBV5-5; clone size: NA
CDR3 DNA: TGCGCCAGCAGCCAAGATTATGGGCCTGAAGCTTTCTTT; CDR3 protein: CASSQDYGPEAFF; D gene: NA; J gene: TRBJ1-1; V gene: TRBV4-1; clone size: NA
CDR3 DNA: TGCGCCAGCAGCTTTGGGACAGGGGGTCGTTGGGGCTACACCTTC; CDR3 protein: CASSFGTGGRWGYTF; D gene: TRBD1; J gene: TRBJ1-2; V gene: TRBV5-1; clone size: NA
CDR3 DNA: TGTGCCAGCAGCCAAGAATCAAGATGGGGAGGGAACATTCAGTACTTC; CDR3 protein: CASSQESRWGGNIQYF; D gene: TRBD2; J gene: TRBJ2-4; V gene: TRBV14; clone size: NA
CDR3 DNA: TGCGCCAGCAGCTTGTTAAGATCTGGACAGGGGTTGAAAGAGACCCAGTACTTC; CDR3 protein: CASSLLRSGQGLKETQYF; D gene: TRBD1; J gene: TRBJ2-5; V gene: TRBV5-1; clone size: NA
CDR3 DNA: TGTGCCAGCAGCTTAGCGTCTAGCGGGAGCATGGGTTACGAGCAGTACTTC; CDR3 protein: CASSLASSGSMGYEQYF; D gene: TRBD2; J gene: TRBJ2-7; V gene: TRBV7-8; clone size: NA
CDR3 DNA: TGCGCCAGCAGCCAAGACGCCGGGACAGCTGTAAACTCGGGCTTT; CDR3 protein: CASSQDAGTAVNSGF; D gene: TRBD1; J gene: TRBJ1-1; V gene: TRBV4-1; clone size: NA
CDR3 DNA: TGTGCCAGCAGCCGTGGGGGGGGCGAAACAGATACGCAGTATTTT; CDR3 protein: CASSRGGGETDTQYF; D gene: NA; J gene: TRBJ2-3; V gene: TRBV5-4; clone size: NA
CDR3 DNA: TGCGCCAGCAGCTTAGGTCGCGGGCCCAATGAGCAGTTCTTC; CDR3 protein: CASSLGRGPNEQFF; D gene: NA; J gene: TRBJ2-1; V gene: TRBV4-3; clone size: once
CDR3 DNA: TGTGCCGCCGGGACTAGCGGGAGACGGGACACCGGGGAGCTGTTTTTT; CDR3 protein: CAAGTSGRRDTGELFF; D gene: TRBD2; J gene: TRBJ2-2; V gene: TRBV28; clone size: once
CDR3 DNA: TGTGCCAGCAGCTTCCAGGGGGCGAAGGTTCAGCCCCAGCATTTT; CDR3 protein: CASSFQGAKVQPQHF; D gene: TRBD1; J gene: TRBJ1-5; V gene: TRBV7-8; clone size: few
CDR3 DNA: TGTGCCTGGAGCCGCCACCCCTCAGGGGCTGCTGAAGCTTTCTTT; CDR3 protein: CAWSRHPSGAAEAFF; D gene: NA; J gene: TRBJ1-1; V gene: TRBV30; clone size: NA
CDR3 DNA: TGTGCCAGCAGCCAAGATCTCGGGACAGGGATTCGGGAGACCCAGTACTTC; CDR3 protein: CASSQDLGTGIRETQYF; D gene: TRBD1; J gene: TRBJ2-5; V gene: TRBV4-2; clone size: NA
CDR3 DNA: TGTGCCAGCAGCCCAGGGACTGGGACCCCCCAGCATTTT; CDR3 protein: CASSPGTGTPQHF; D gene: NA; J gene: TRBJ1-5; V gene: TRBV11-2; clone size: NA
CDR3 DNA: TGTGCCAGCAGCCTCAGCCGCGGCAGCACAGATACGCAGTATTTT; CDR3 protein: CASSLSRGSTDTQYF; D gene: NA; J gene: TRBJ2-3; V gene: TRBV6-6; clone size: few
CDR3 DNA: TGTGCCAGCAGCCCCGACTACTACAATGAGCAGTTCTTC; CDR3 protein: CASSPDYYNEQFF; D gene: NA; J gene: TRBJ2-1; V gene: TRBV7-2; clone size: NA
CDR3 DNA: TGTGCCAGCAGCTTGGATATGGGACAGGCGTACACCGGGGAGCTGTTTTTT; CDR3 protein: CASSLDMGQAYTGELFF; D gene: TRBD1; J gene: TRBJ2-2; V gene: TRBV5-4; clone size: few
CDR3 DNA: TGTGCCTGGATTTCGGAGTTCCCCTACGAGCAGTACTTC; CDR3 protein: CAWISEFPYEQYF; D gene: NA; J gene: TRBJ2-7; V gene: TRBV30; clone size: NA
CDR3 DNA: TGTGCCAGCAGCGTAGGAGGGACTAGCGGGAATTACAATGAGCAGTTCTTC; CDR3 protein: CASSVGGTSGNYNEQFF; D gene: TRBD2; J gene: TRBJ2-1; V gene: TRBV9; clone size: NA
CDR3 DNA: TGTGCCAGCAGCTCCGGACTAGCGGGAGTTGGGCAGTTCTTC; CDR3 protein: CASSSGLAGVGQFF; D gene: TRBD2; J gene: TRBJ2-1; V gene: TRBV7-3; clone size: NA
CDR3 DNA: TGTGCCAGCAGTAGTTTGGGAGGGGCGCCGGTGAGGGACGAGCAGTACTTC; CDR3 protein: CASSSLGGAPVRDEQYF; D gene: TRBD2; J gene: TRBJ2-7; V gene: TRBV7-2; clone size: few
CDR3 DNA: TGTGCCAGCAGTTCTGACAGGGAAACTTCACCCCTCCACTTT; CDR3 protein: CASSSDRETSPLHF; D gene: TRBD1; J gene: TRBJ1-6; V gene: TRBV7-2; clone size: NA
CDR3 DNA: TGTGCCAGCTCACCCTCGGACAGGGGCGACTATGGCTACACCTTC; CDR3 protein: CASSPSDRGDYGYTF; D gene: TRBD1; J gene: TRBJ1-2; V gene: TRBV18; clone size: once
CDR3 DNA: TGTGCCAGCAGCACACTCGGACAGGGTGACACTGAAGCTTTCTTT; CDR3 protein: CASSTLGQGDTEAFF; D gene: TRBD1; J gene: TRBJ1-1; V gene: TRBV28; clone size: NA
CDR3 DNA: TGCGCCAGCAGGCGGATAGGGGGTCAGAACACTGAAGCTTTCTTT; CDR3 protein: CASRRIGGQNTEAFF; D gene: NA; J gene: TRBJ1-1; V gene: TRBV4-1; clone size: NA
CDR3 DNA: TGTGCCAGCAGTGACTTAGTTGGGCAGGCGAAGTACCAAGAGACCCAGTACTTC; CDR3 protein: CASSDLVGQAKYQETQYF; D gene: NA; J gene: TRBJ2-5; V gene: TRBV6-1; clone size: NA
CDR3 DNA: TGTGCCAGCAGCCAACGAGGGAACACTGAAGCTTTCTTT; CDR3 protein: CASSQRGNTEAFF; D gene: NA; J gene: TRBJ1-1; V gene: TRBV11-2; clone size: once
CDR3 DNA: TGTGCCAGCAGCTCAACAGGGGAGCACGAGCAGTACTTC; CDR3 protein: CASSSTGEHEQYF; D gene: TRBD1; J gene: TRBJ2-7; V gene: TRBV5-8; clone size: NA
CDR3 DNA: TGTGCCAGTAGTTCCCGCCTGGCGGCCACCTACGAGCAGTACTTC; CDR3 protein: CASSSRLAATYEQYF; D gene: NA; J gene: TRBJ2-7; V gene: TRBV19; clone size: NA
CDR3 DNA: TGTGCCAGCAGTTCGGAGGGGGCGAGGGGGGCCCGGAATGAGCAGTTCTTC; CDR3 protein: CASSSEGARGARNEQFF; D gene: NA; J gene: TRBJ2-1; V gene: TRBV28; clone size: NA
CDR3 DNA: TGTGCCAGCAGTGAATTGAGGAGCTCCTACGAGCAGTACTTC; CDR3 protein: CASSELRSSYEQYF; D gene: NA; J gene: TRBJ2-7; V gene: TRBV2; clone size: few
CDR3 DNA: TGTGCCAGCAGTGAAAATCCGGAGAGCTATGGCTACACCTTC; CDR3 protein: CASSENPESYGYTF; D gene: NA; J gene: TRBJ1-2; V gene: TRBV6-1; clone size: NA
CDR3 DNA: TGTGCCAGCAGCTTAGCGTTGGCTGTAAACACTGAAGCTTTCTTT; CDR3 protein: CASSLALAVNTEAFF; D gene: NA; J gene: TRBJ1-1; V gene: TRBV7-8; clone size: NA
CDR3 DNA: TGTGCCAGCTCATCGGGACAGGGCTCCAACTATGGCTACACCTTC; CDR3 protein: CASSSGQGSNYGYTF; D gene: TRBD1; J gene: TRBJ1-2; V gene: TRBV18; clone size: NA
CDR3 DNA: TGTGCCAGCAGCTTAGGTCCGGGACAGTACAATGAGCAGTTCTTC; CDR3 protein: CASSLGPGQYNEQFF; D gene: TRBD1; J gene: TRBJ2-1; V gene: TRBV7-2; clone size: NA
CDR3 DNA: TGTGCCAGCAGCACAGCCGGTGTGAACACTGAAGCTTTCTTT; CDR3 protein: CASSTAGVNTEAFF; D gene: NA; J gene: TRBJ1-1; V gene: TRBV7-9; clone size: few
CDR3 DNA: TGTGCCAGTAACACAGGCACCAAGAACACTGAAGCTTTCTTT; CDR3 protein: CASNTGTKNTEAFF; D gene: NA; J gene: TRBJ1-1; V gene: TRBV19; clone size: NA